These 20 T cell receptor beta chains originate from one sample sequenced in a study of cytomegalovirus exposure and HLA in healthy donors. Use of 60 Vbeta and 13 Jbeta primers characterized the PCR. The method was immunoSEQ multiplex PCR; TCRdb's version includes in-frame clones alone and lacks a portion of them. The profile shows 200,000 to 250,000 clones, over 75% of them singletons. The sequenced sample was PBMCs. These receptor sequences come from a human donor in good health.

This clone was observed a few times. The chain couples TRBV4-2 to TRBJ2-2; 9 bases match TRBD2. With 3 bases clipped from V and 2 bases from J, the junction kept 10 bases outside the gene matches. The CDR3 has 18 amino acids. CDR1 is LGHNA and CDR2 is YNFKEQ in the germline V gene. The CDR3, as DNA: TGTGCCAGCAGCCACCCCGCCAGCGGGAGGTTAAACACCGGGGAGCTGTTTTTT. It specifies CASSHPASGRLNTGELFF.

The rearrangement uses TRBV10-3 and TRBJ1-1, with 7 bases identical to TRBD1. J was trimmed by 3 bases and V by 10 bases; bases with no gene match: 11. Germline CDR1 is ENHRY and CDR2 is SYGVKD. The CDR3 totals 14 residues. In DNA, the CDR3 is TGTGCCACCCGGGACAGAAATCCCTACACTGAAGCTTTCTTT. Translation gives CATRDRNPYTEAFF.

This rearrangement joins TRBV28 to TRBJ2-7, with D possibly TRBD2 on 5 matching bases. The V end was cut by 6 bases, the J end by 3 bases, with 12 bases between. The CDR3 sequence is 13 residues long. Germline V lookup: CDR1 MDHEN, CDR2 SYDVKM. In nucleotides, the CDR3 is TGTGCCAGCAGCAGCGAGGAGGACTACGAGCAGTACTTC. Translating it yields CASSSEEDYEQYF.

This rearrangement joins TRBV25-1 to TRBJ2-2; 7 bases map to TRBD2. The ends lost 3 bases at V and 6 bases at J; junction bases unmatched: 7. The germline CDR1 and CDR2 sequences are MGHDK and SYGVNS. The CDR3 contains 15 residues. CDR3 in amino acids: CASSDIRLAAGELFF. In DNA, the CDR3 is TGTGCCAGCAGTGATATCCGACTAGCCGCCGGGGAGCTGTTTTTT. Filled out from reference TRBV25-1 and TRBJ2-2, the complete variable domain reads EADIYQTPRYLVIGTGKKITLECSQTMGHDKMYWYQQDPGMELHLIHYSYGVNSTEKGDLSSESTVSRIRTEHFPLTLESARPSHTSQYLCASSDIRLAAGELFFGEGSRLTVL.

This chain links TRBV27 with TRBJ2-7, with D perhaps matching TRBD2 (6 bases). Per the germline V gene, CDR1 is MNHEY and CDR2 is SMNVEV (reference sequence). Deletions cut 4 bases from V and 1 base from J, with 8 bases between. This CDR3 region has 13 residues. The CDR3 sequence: CASSYLASYEQYF. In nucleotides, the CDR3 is TGTGCCAGCAGTTATCTAGCGTCCTACGAGCAGTACTTC.

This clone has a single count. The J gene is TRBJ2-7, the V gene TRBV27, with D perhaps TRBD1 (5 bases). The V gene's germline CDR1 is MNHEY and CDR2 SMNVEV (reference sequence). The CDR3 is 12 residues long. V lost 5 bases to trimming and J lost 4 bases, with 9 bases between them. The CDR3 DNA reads TGTGCCAGCAGTCTTCAGGGATACGAGCAGTACTTC. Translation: CASSLQGYEQYF.

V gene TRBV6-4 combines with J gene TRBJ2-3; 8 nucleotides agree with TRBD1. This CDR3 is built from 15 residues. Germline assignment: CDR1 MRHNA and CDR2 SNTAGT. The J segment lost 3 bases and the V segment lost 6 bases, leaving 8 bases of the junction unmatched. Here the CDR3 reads CASSETGAKTDTQYF. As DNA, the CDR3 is TGTGCCAGCAGCGAGACAGGGGCTAAAACAGATACGCAGTATTTT.

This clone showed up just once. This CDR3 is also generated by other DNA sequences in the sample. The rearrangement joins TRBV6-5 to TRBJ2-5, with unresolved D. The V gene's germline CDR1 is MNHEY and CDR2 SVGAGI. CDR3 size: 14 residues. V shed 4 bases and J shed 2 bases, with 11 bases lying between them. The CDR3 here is CASSSPGGQETQYF. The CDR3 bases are TGTGCCAGCAGTTCCCCCGGCGGTCAAGAGACCCAGTACTTC.

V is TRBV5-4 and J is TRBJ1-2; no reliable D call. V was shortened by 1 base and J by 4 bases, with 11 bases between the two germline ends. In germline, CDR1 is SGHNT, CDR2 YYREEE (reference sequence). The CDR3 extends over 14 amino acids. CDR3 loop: CASSLQASGYGYTF. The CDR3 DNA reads TGTGCCAGCAGCTTGCAGGCAAGCGGCTATGGCTACACCTTC.

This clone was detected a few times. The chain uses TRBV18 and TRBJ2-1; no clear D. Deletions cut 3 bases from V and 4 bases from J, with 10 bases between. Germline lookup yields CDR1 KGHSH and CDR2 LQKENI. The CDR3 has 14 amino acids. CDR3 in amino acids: CASSPSGLYNEQFF. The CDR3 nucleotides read TGTGCCAGCTCACCGTCTGGGCTGTACAATGAGCAGTTCTTC.

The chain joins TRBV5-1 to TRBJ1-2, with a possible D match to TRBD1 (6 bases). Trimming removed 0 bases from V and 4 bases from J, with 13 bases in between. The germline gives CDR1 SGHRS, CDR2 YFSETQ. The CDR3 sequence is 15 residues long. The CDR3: CASSLAGGEGYGYTF. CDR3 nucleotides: TGCGCCAGCAGCTTGGCTGGGGGCGAGGGCTATGGCTACACCTTC.

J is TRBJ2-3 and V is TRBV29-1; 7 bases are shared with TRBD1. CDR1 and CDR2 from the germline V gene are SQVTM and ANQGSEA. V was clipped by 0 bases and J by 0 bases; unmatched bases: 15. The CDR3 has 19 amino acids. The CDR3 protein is CSVEDPTRYRGGSTDTQYF. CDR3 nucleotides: TGCAGCGTTGAAGATCCGACCAGGTACAGGGGCGGGAGCACAGATACGCAGTATTTT.

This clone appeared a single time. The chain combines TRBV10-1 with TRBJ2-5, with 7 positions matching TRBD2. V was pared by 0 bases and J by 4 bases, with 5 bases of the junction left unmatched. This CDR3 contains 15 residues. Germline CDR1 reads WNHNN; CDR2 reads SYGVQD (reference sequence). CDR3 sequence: CASSESTRERETQYF. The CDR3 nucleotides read TGCGCCAGCAGTGAGTCAACGCGGGAGAGAGAGACCCAGTACTTC.

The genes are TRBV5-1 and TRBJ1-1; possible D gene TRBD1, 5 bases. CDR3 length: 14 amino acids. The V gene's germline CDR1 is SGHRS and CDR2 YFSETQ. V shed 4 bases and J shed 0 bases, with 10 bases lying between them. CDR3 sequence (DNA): TGCGCCAGCAGCGCGGACACGGTGAACACTGAAGCTTTCTTT. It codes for CASSADTVNTEAFF.

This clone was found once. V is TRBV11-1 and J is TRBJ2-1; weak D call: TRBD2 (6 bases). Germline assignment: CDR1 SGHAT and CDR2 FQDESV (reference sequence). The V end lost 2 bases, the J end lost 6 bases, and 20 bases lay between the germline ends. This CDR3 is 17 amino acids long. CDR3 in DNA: TGTGCCAGCAGCTTAAGGAGGCGGGGAGGTTCGCTCAATGAGCAGTTCTTC. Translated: CASSLRRRGGSLNEQFF.

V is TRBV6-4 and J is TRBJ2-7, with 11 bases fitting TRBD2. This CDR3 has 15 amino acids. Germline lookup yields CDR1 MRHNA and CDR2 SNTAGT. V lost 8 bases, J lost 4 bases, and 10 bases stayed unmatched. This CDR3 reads CASSFTSGSPYEQYF. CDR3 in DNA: TGTGCCAGCTCTTTTACTAGCGGGAGTCCGTACGAGCAGTACTTC.

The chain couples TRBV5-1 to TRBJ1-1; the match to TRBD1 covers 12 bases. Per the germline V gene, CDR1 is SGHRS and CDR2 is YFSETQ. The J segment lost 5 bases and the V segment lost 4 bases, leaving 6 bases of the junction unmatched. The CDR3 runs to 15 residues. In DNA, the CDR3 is TGCGCCAGCAGCCCAGGGGACAGGGGGCGGACTGAAGCTTTCTTT. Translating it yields CASSPGDRGRTEAFF.

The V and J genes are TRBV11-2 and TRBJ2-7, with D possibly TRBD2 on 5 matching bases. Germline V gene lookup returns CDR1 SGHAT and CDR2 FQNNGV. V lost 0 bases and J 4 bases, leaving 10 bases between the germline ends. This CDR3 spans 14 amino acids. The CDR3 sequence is CASSLEMTGYEQYF. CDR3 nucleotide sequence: TGTGCCAGCAGCTTAGAGATGACGGGGTACGAGCAGTACTTC.

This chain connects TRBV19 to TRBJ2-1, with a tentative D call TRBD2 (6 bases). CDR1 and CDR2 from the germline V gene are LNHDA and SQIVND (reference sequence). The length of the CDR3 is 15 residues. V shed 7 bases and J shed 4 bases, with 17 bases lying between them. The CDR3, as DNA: TGTGCCAGTAACGAACGCGCGGGATCATACAATGAGCAGTTCTTC. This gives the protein CASNERAGSYNEQFF. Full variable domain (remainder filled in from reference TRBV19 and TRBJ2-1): DGGITQSPKYLFRKEGQNVTLSCEQNLNHDAMYWYRQDPGQGLRLIYYSQIVNDFQKGDIAEGYSVSREKKESFPLTVTSAQKNPTAFYLCASNERAGSYNEQFFGPGTRLTVL.

CDR3 sequence reads: CASSPIAGGPNEQYF. The CDR3 DNA is TGTGCCAGCTCGCCGATAGCGGGAGGGCCGAACGAGCAGTACTTC. The V call is TRBV18, the J call TRBJ2-7; 11 nucleotides line up with TRBD2. There are 15 residues in the CDR3. Per the germline V gene, CDR1 is KGHSH and CDR2 is LQKENI. V was clipped by 6 bases and J by 5 bases; unmatched bases: 9. Filled out from reference TRBV18 and TRBJ2-7, the complete variable domain reads NAGVMQNPRHLVRRRGQEARLRCSPMKGHSHVYWYRQLPEEGLKFMVYLQKENIIDESGMPKERFSAEFPKEGPSILRIQQVVRGDSAAYFCASSPIAGGPNEQYFGPGTRLTVT.